The 20 T cell receptor beta chains below come from one sample, sequenced in a study of siplizumab effects on memory and regulatory T cells. Some clones are missing from TCRdb's copy, which holds only in-frame ones; the method was immunoSEQ multiplex PCR. The sample yields more than 45,000 clones, about 97% seen once. The sample consisted of naive CD4+ T cells sorted from blood. The receptor source for this set is a human donor in good health.

The rearrangement links TRBV30 to TRBJ1-2; D unresolved. The germline CDR1 and CDR2 sequences are GTSNPN and SVGIG (reference sequence). V was shortened by 1 base and J by 4 bases, with 7 bases between the two germline ends. This CDR3 is built from 12 residues. In DNA form, the CDR3 reads TGTGCCTGGAGTGAACAGACCTATGGCTACACCTTC. Translation: CAWSEQTYGYTF.

This chain links TRBV19 with TRBJ1-5, with D unresolved. The CDR3 totals 14 residues. Germline V CDR1 and CDR2: LNHDA, SQIVND (reference sequence). Trimming stripped 5 bases from V and 5 bases from J, with 13 bases between. The CDR3 region has the DNA TGTGCCAGTAGTTTTCTTGGAGGCCATCAGCCCCAGCATTTT. Its protein is CASSFLGGHQPQHF.

CDR3 coding DNA: TGTGCCTACCGAAGGGAGGCCACAGATACGCAGTATTTT. Amino acids: CAYRREATDTQYF. The chain employs TRBV6-6 and TRBJ2-3; possible D gene TRBD2, 6 bases. The CDR3 has 13 amino acids. V lost 11 bases and J lost 2, with 14 bases in between. Germline CDR1 MNHNY, CDR2 SVGAGI (reference sequence).

This clone showed up just once. Within the sample, other DNA sequences also encode this same CDR3. The gene calls are TRBV29-1 and TRBJ1-1; the D is unclear. This CDR3 contains 14 residues. V shed 7 bases and J shed 1 base, with 16 bases lying between them. The germline gives CDR1 SQVTM, CDR2 ANQGSEA. CDR3 residues: CSGGSGLQNTEAFF. DNA of the CDR3: TGCAGCGGTGGGAGTGGGCTTCAGAACACTGAAGCTTTCTTT.

The CDR3 here is CASSYNAGVTNEKLFF. In nucleotides, the CDR3 is TGTGCCAGCAGTTACAACGCAGGGGTCACTAATGAAAAACTGTTTTTT. The chain links TRBV6-5 to TRBJ1-4; D perhaps matches TRBD1 (6 bases). The germline V gene has CDR1 MNHEY and CDR2 SVGAGI. The CDR3 contains 16 residues. V lost 2 bases, J lost 2 bases, and 12 bases lay in between.

This clone was observed once. The chain has TRBV10-3 and TRBJ2-7, with TRBD2 as a possible D gene (6 bases). The germline CDR1 and CDR2 sequences are ENHRY and SYGVKD. CDR3 size: 12 residues. V dropped 9 bases and J dropped 1 base, with 10 bases sitting between them. The CDR3 DNA sequence: TGTGCCATACGGGACTTATCCTACGAGCAGTACTTC. Translated, it gives CAIRDLSYEQYF.

This chain connects TRBV4-2 to TRBJ2-3; a weak D match, TRBD2 (5 bases). The CDR3 has 15 amino acids. Trimming cost V 4 bases and J 0 bases, with 11 bases left between them. The germline CDR1 and CDR2 sequences are LGHNA and YNFKEQ. DNA for the CDR3: TGTGCCAGCAGCCCCGGGGAAGGAAGCACAGATACGCAGTATTTT. This gives the protein CASSPGEGSTDTQYF.

The chain uses TRBV4-1 and TRBJ2-1; D unclear. Germline V lookup: CDR1 MGHRA, CDR2 YSYEKL. The CDR3 covers 15 residues. Trimming shortened V by 0 bases and J by 1 base, and 7 bases separated the two germline ends. CDR3 DNA: TGCGCCAGCAGCCAAGATAAGACTTCCTACAATGAGCAGTTCTTC. The encoded protein is CASSQDKTSYNEQFF.

This sequence joins TRBV10-3 and TRBJ1-2, with D tentatively TRBD1 (5 bases). Per the germline V gene, CDR1 is ENHRY and CDR2 is SYGVKD. The V and J ends lost 7 bases and 4 bases respectively, with 10 bases between them. The CDR3 contains 12 residues. The CDR3 is CAIKIGTYGYTF. The CDR3, as DNA: TGTGCCATCAAAATAGGGACCTATGGCTACACCTTC.

About this clone: Mismatch with germline at one junction end may stem from a read error. The chain couples TRBV4-3 to TRBJ2-2; D is perhaps TRBD2 (6 bases). CDR1 and CDR2 from the germline V gene are LGHNA and YSLEER. CDR3 length: 15 residues. CDR3 loop: CASSQDAALTRDLFF. Here the CDR3 DNA reads TGCGCCAGCAGCCAAGATGCGGCCCTGACTAGGGATCTGTTTTTT.

This rearrangement joins TRBV29-1 to TRBJ2-3; 9 bases are shared with TRBD2. Germline lookup yields CDR1 SQVTM and CDR2 ANQGSEA. The CDR3 is made up of 14 amino acids. J gave up 4 bases and V 7 bases, and 9 bases lay outside the gene matches. The DNA for the CDR3 is TGCAGCGGGGAGCTAGCGGGATTGCCAGATACGCAGTATTTT. It translates to CSGELAGLPDTQYF.

The J gene is TRBJ2-1, the V gene TRBV5-4; D is perhaps TRBD2 (6 bases). The CDR3 contains 14 residues. V was clipped by 9 bases and J by 0 bases, with 13 bases between them. Germline-derived CDR1 and CDR2 are SGHNT and YYREEE (reference sequence). This CDR3 is CATRAGTSYNEQFF. Written as DNA, the CDR3 is TGTGCCACCAGGGCGGGAACCTCCTACAATGAGCAGTTCTTC.

The chain has TRBV7-8 and TRBJ1-4; TRBD1 matches at 7 bases. Trimming at V came to 4 bases and at J to 7 bases, leaving 6 bases not matched to a gene. This CDR3 is 14 amino acids long. From germline, CDR1 is SGHVS and CDR2 FQNEAQ. The CDR3: CASSSQGLGEKLFF. CDR3 nucleotides: TGTGCCAGCAGCTCACAGGGGTTAGGTGAAAAACTGTTTTTT.

The chain uses TRBV29-1 and TRBJ1-3; 8 nucleotides agree with TRBD1. There are 15 residues in the CDR3. The ends lost 4 bases at V and 0 bases at J; junction bases unmatched: 5. The germline V gene encodes CDR1 SQVTM and CDR2 ANQGSEA. The CDR3 DNA is TGCAGCGTTGCTTCCAGGGGGCCCTCTGGAAACACCATATATTTT. The encoded protein is CSVASRGPSGNTIYF.

This rearrangement joins TRBV14 to TRBJ2-4, with D possibly being TRBD1 (5 bases). This CDR3 has 17 amino acids. The V and J ends lost 1 base and 3 bases respectively, with 16 bases between them. CDR1 is SGHDN and CDR2 is FVKESK in the germline V gene. The CDR3, as DNA: TGTGCCAGCAGCCAAGGCGGCGGACAAGCTTACAAAAACATTCAGTACTTC. It specifies CASSQGGGQAYKNIQYF.

The genes are TRBV7-9 and TRBJ2-3; the match to TRBD2 covers 10 bases. The CDR3 has 16 residues. J gave up 3 bases and V 3 bases, and 6 bases lay outside the gene matches. CDR1 is SEHNR, CDR2 FQNEAQ, per germline (reference sequence). This chain's CDR3 is CASSLASSGRTDTQYF. Written as DNA, the CDR3 is TGTGCCAGCAGCTTGGCTTCTAGCGGGAGAACAGATACGCAGTATTTT.

The rearrangement links TRBV19 to TRBJ1-4; D is undetermined. With 2 bases removed from V and 5 bases from J, the gap between germline ends came to 6 bases. CDR3 length equals 13 residues. Per germline, CDR1 LNHDA and CDR2 SQIVND (reference sequence). CDR3 bases: TGTGCCAGTAGTATAAACAGAAATGAAAAACTGTTTTTT. This gives the protein CASSINRNEKLFF.

The V and J genes are TRBV19 and TRBJ1-5; tentatively, D is TRBD1 (6 bases). The CDR3 has 14 amino acids. CDR1 is LNHDA and CDR2 is SQIVND in the germline V gene (reference sequence). The V end was cut by 6 bases, the J end by 6 bases, with 15 bases between. The CDR3 region is CASRGPGARQPQHF. CDR3 in DNA: TGTGCCAGTAGAGGCCCAGGGGCTCGTCAGCCCCAGCATTTT. The whole variable domain, remainder taken from reference TRBV19 and TRBJ1-5, is DGGITQSPKYLFRKEGQNVTLSCEQNLNHDAMYWYRQDPGQGLRLIYYSQIVNDFQKGDIAEGYSVSREKKESFPLTVTSAQKNPTAFYLCASRGPGARQPQHFGDGTRLSIL.

The chain joins TRBV19 to TRBJ1-5; TRBD1 is a possible D gene (6 bases). Germline CDR1 is LNHDA and CDR2 is SQIVND (reference sequence). Trimming removed 3 bases from V and 4 bases from J, with 10 bases in between. There are 14 residues in the CDR3. The CDR3 bases are TGTGCCAGTAGTATGGGGGGGCCAAATCAGCCCCAGCATTTT. Translated, it gives CASSMGGPNQPQHF.

This clone was seen a single time. The chain couples TRBV6-6 to TRBJ2-7, with D perhaps matching TRBD1 (6 bases). The germline CDR1 and CDR2 sequences are MNHNY and SVGAGI (reference sequence). Trimming took 5 bases from V and 6 from J, leaving 8 bases between them. This CDR3 contains 11 residues. The CDR3 reads CASSRRGEQYF. CDR3 in DNA: TGTGCCAGCAGTCGCAGGGGCGAGCAGTACTTC.